This T cell receptor (beta chain) was found in a study of T cell responses to AZD1222 COVID-19 vaccine. Looking at the study overall: Pooled in the analysis were second doses at about 4 or about 12 weeks.

Findings of the study overall: Researchers report vaccine-associated CD4 TCRs spanning spike, with dominance at 160-218 and 743-854. Repertoires were collected only later (after the peak T cell response had occurred). Spike-specific TCR breadth and depth rose after two AZD1222 doses.

Note on this clone: The antigen is undetermined.

Here immunoSEQ multiplex PCR was the method, and the copy in TCRdb shows in-frame clones only, minus some. Here the sample spans 180,000 or so clones, roughly 92% being singletons. CDR1 is SQVTM, CDR2 ANQGSEA, per germline. Trimming removed 4 bases from V and 7 bases from J, with 16 bases in between. CDR3 length equals 13 residues. The source is an adult in good health. The sequenced sample was peripheral blood, obtained on day 0 of AZD1222 vaccination. This sequence joins TRBV29-1 and TRBJ1-1, with D perhaps matching TRBD1 (5 bases). As DNA, the CDR3 is TGCAGCGTTGGGGGCCCCGCCGACAGTGAAGCTTTCTTT. Residues: CSVGGPADSEAFF.